This T cell receptor (beta chain) is from a study of monozygotic twins with inflammatory bowel disease. The CDR3 totals 14 residues. CDR1 is SGHAT and CDR2 is FQNNGV in the germline V gene. TCRalpha and TCRbeta cDNA underwent two nested PCRs of roughly 15 and 9 cycles. TCRdb re-analyzed the 5' RACE reads; it lists each CDR3 protein once, without DNA. The repertoire table contains more than 300,000 distinct CDR3 sequences. This clonotype was obtained from a human donor with ulcerative colitis or Crohn's disease, or a healthy co-twin of an affected twin (not recorded which). The material sequenced was blood. V is TRBV11-2 and J is TRBJ2-7; without DNA, the TCRdb call of TRBD1 cannot be checked. CDR3 protein: CASSDRPQGREQYF.